The source of this T cell receptor beta chain is a study of shared clonotypes between healthy human individuals. For the study at large: The plates for each donor numbered three CD4 naive, three CD4 memory, two CD8 naive and one CD8 memory.

V lost 3 bases, J lost 0 bases, and 15 bases lay in between. CDR3 length: 16 amino acids. Germline CDR1 reads GTSNPN; CDR2 reads SVGIG (reference sequence). Notes on the study in general: The four-donor shared clonotypes exceeded non-shared clonotypes in generation probability, with non-shared ones scoring lower.

Worth noting for this clone: Its antigen is unknown.

Method: immunoSEQ multiplex PCR; TCRdb's copy keeps in-frame clones and lacks some. The sample includes 2 million to 3 million clones, 90% to 95% of them seen just once. Material for sequencing was naive CD4+ T cells sorted from blood. Regarding subset: CD45RA+ positively selected. This TCR came from a man between 18 and 35 years old in good health. The chain couples TRBV30 to TRBJ2-1; D may correspond to TRBD1 or TRBD2 (5 bases each). The CDR3 spells CAWRRGGGFSYNEQFF. The CDR3, as DNA: TGTGCCTGGAGGCGCGGTGGGGGTTTCTCCTACAATGAGCAGTTCTTC.